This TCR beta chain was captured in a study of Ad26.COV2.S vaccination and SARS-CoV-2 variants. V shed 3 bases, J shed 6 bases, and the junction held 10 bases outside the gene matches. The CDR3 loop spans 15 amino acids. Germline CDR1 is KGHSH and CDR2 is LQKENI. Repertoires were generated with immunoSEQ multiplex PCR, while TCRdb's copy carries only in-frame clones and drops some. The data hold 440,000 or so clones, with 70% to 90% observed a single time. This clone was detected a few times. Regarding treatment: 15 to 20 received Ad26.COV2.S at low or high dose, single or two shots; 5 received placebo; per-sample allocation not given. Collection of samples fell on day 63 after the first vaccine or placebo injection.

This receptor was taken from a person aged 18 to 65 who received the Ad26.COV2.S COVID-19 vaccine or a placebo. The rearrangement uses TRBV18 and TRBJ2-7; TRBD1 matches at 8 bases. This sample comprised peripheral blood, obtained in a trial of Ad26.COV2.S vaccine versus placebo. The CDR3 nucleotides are TGTGCCAGCTCACCTGGACAGGGTGCATCATCCGAGCAGTACTTC. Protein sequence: CASSPGQGASSEQYF.